A single T cell receptor (beta chain) is shown here with its context. Its target is unknown. The sample originates from a study of T cells in Graves' hyperthyroidism and ophthalmopathy. At the level of the study: At initial diagnosis, before any treatment had begun, peripheral blood was obtained.

Among ophthalmopathy patients, the Clinical Activity Score reached at least 3, the NOSPECS grade reached at least 4, and duration remained under 3 months. Those patients with uncontrolled infection, other autoimmune disease, pregnancy or lactation were excluded. Regarding the study as a whole: Blood also contained most expanded thyroid clonotypes above 0.001.

From germline, CDR1 is SGHTA and CDR2 FQGTGA. J lost 4 bases, V lost 7 bases, and 10 bases had no gene match. The CDR3 totals 15 residues. RNA transcripts were the template for amplifying TCR beta CDR3 regions. HTBI primers were used for first-round RT-PCR of the TCR CDR3. TCRdb ran MiXCR on the multiplex PCR reads and lists one entry per CDR3 protein. The top ten clones hold over 35% of a sample with a few hundred thousand distinct CDR3 sequences, less than 20% of them seen once. This chain connects TRBV7-3 to TRBJ2-3; TRBD2 matches 8 bases. Sample: blood. This TCR was sampled from a man between 18 and 35 years old with Graves' ophthalmopathy. The CDR3 bases are TGTGCCAGCAAAGCGGGGGACCCAGGCCCAGATACGCAGTATTTT. This sequence encodes CASKAGDPGPDTQYF.